The clone carrying this TCR beta chain was seen repeatedly, ten times or more. To make TCR beta libraries, researchers used iRepertoire HTBI primers and Arm-PCR of CDR3 regions. MiXCR was run by TCRdb on the multiplex PCR reads, yielding one entry per CDR3 protein. The repertoire holds hundreds of thousands of distinct CDR3 sequences, 16% seen once, with about 10% in the top ten. Noted time point: newly diagnosed GD, antithyroid drugs for less than 3 months. The TCR library used RNA extracted from PBMCs. V trimming: 6 bases; J trimming: 1 base; junction bases outside the gene matches: 6. Germline V gene lookup returns CDR1 SNHLY and CDR2 FYNNEI. The CDR3 sequence is 16 residues long. The entry originates in a study of regulatory T cells in long-lasting Graves disease. This sample also appeared in a second study, on T cells in Graves' hyperthyroidism and ophthalmopathy.

This chain uses TRBV2 with TRBJ2-1; 10 positions match TRBD2. This specimen consisted of peripheral blood mononuclear cells (PBMCs), obtained at new diagnosis, from a patient treated with antithyroid drugs. This receptor was obtained from a woman aged 25-40 years with Graves disease. CDR3 loop: CASRRPGLASYNEQFF. For the CDR3, the DNA is TGTGCCAGCAGGCGCCCGGGACTAGCGTCCTACAATGAGCAGTTCTTC.